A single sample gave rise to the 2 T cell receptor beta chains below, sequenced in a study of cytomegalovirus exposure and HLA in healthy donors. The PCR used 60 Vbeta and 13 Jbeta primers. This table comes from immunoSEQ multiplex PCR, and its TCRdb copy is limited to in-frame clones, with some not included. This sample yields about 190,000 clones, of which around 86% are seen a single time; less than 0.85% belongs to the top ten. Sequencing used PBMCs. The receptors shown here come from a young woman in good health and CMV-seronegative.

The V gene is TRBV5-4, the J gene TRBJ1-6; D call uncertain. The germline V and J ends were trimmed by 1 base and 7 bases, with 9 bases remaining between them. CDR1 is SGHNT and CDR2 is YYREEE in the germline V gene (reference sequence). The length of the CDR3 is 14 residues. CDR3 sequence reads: CASSLSGGNSPLHF. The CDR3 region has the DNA TGTGCCAGCAGCTTGTCGGGAGGGAATTCACCCCTCCACTTT.

CDR3 DNA: TGTGCCAGCAGCTTAGCGACAACAGGGGCGGCCTATGGCTACACCTTC. Protein sequence: CASSLATTGAAYGYTF. This chain connects TRBV7-2 to TRBJ1-2, with 7 nucleotides matching TRBD1. J lost 4 bases, V lost 0 bases, and 8 bases had no gene match. The germline V gene encodes CDR1 SGHTA and CDR2 FQGNSA. The CDR3 loop spans 16 amino acids.